Below, 20 T cell receptor beta chains from the same sample are listed, as sequenced in a study of radiotherapy plus CTLA-4 blockade in lung cancer (dated by TCRdb to 2016 to 2019). Library preparation employed the immunoSEQ multiplex PCR assay. TCRdb carries this immuneACCESS record with in-frame sequences only. Its versions omit some clonotypes, under half of them owing to an unresolved V gene in the studies checked, with the rest unexplained. This sample lists tens of thousands of clones; roughly 83% were detected once. The leading ten clones occupy over 15% of the sample. The sequencing used peripheral blood, collected from a patient treated with radiotherapy plus ipilimumab. Receptors were obtained from a human donor with non-small cell lung cancer that progressed on radiotherapy plus ipilimumab.

The chain joins TRBV28 to TRBJ2-6; D is uncertain. Germline CDR1 MDHEN, CDR2 SYDVKM. This CDR3 comprises 12 residues. V dropped 8 bases and J dropped 0 bases, with 2 bases sitting between them. The CDR3 loop is CASGSGANVLTF. The DNA for the CDR3 is TGTGCCAGCGGCTCTGGGGCCAACGTCCTGACTTTC. The whole variable domain, remainder taken from reference TRBV28 and TRBJ2-6, is DVKVTQSSRYLVKRTGEKVFLECVQDMDHENMFWYRQDPGLGLRLIYFSYDVKMKEKGDIPEGYSVSREKKERFSLILESASTNQTSMYLCASGSGANVLTFGAGSRLTVL.

The CDR3: CASSLYDRAMGQPQHF. CDR3 nucleotide sequence: TGTGCCAGCAGCCTCTACGACAGGGCAATGGGTCAGCCCCAGCATTTT. This sequence joins TRBV7-2 and TRBJ1-5; TRBD1 matches 7 bases. Unmatched junction bases numbered 13, after V lost 5 bases and J lost 6 bases. The germline gives CDR1 SGHTA, CDR2 FQGNSA. This CDR3 spans 16 amino acids.

V usage is TRBV5-4 and J usage is TRBJ1-3; maybe TRBD1 (6 bases). This CDR3 region has 14 residues. Germline CDR1 is SGHNT and CDR2 is YYREEE (reference sequence). Trimming left V 9 bases short and J 0 bases short, with 13 bases between. The CDR3 DNA is TGTGCCACCTGGACAGAGAGCTCTGGAAACACCATATATTTT. Protein product: CATWTESSGNTIYF.

A single count supports this clone. This rearrangement joins TRBV4-2 to TRBJ2-6; D is undetermined. V dropped 1 base and J dropped 0 bases, with 10 bases sitting between them. This CDR3 region has 17 residues. From germline, CDR1 is LGHNA and CDR2 YNFKEQ. CDR3 sequence reads: CASSQASLGSGANVLTF. CDR3 nucleotides: TGTGCCAGCAGCCAAGCCTCCTTGGGCTCTGGGGCCAACGTCCTGACTTTC.

The V call is TRBV30, the J call TRBJ1-5; 8 bases line up with TRBD1. Per the germline V gene, CDR1 is GTSNPN and CDR2 is SVGIG (reference sequence). J was trimmed by 5 bases and V by 1 base; bases with no gene match: 4. CDR3 length: 14 residues. The chain's CDR3 is CAWSAGQGHQPQHF. The CDR3 nucleotides read TGTGCCTGGAGTGCAGGACAGGGACATCAGCCCCAGCATTTT.

The rearrangement uses TRBV6-1 and TRBJ2-7; D ambiguous. Per germline, CDR1 MNHNS and CDR2 SASEGT. The CDR3 runs 14 residues. V was cut by 5 bases and J by 3 bases, with 14 bases left in between. The CDR3 nucleotides read TGTGCCAGCAGTTATAGTCTCCCGCTCTACGAGCAGTACTTC. Its protein product is CASSYSLPLYEQYF.

The CDR3 region has the DNA TGTGCCAGCAGCTTAGGTGGGGGAACAGATACGCAGTATTTT. Translation gives CASSLGGGTDTQYF. This chain connects TRBV13 to TRBJ2-3; perhaps D is TRBD1 or TRBD2 (5 bases each). This CDR3 has 14 residues. CDR1 and CDR2 from the germline V gene are PRHDT and FYEKMQ (reference sequence). Trimming stripped 0 bases from V and 3 bases from J, with 7 bases between.

V and J are TRBV7-9 and TRBJ1-1, with no clear D. CDR1 SEHNR and CDR2 FQNEAQ come from the germline V gene (reference sequence). Between the trimmed V and J ends, which lost 5 bases and 4 bases, there was a span of 14 bases. The CDR3 has 14 amino acids. The CDR3 sequence is CASSPLDGFTEAFF. The CDR3 DNA follows: TGTGCCAGCAGCCCGTTGGACGGATTCACTGAAGCTTTCTTT.

The genes are TRBV11-1 and TRBJ1-2; perhaps TRBD1 as D (5 bases). Deletions cut 3 bases from V and 4 bases from J, with 15 bases between. There are 15 residues in the CDR3. CDR1 and CDR2 from the germline V gene are SGHAT and FQDESV (reference sequence). This CDR3 reads CASSLASGTGYGYTF. The CDR3 coding sequence is TGTGCCAGCAGCTTGGCCTCCGGGACGGGCTATGGCTACACCTTC.

The CDR3 loop is CSALRLNEQFF. The CDR3 DNA sequence: TGCAGTGCCCTCCGCCTGAATGAGCAGTTCTTC. This chain connects TRBV20-1 to TRBJ2-1, with D uncertain. Germline V gene lookup returns CDR1 DFQATT and CDR2 SNEGSKA (reference sequence). V gave up 6 bases and J gave up 7 bases, with 10 bases separating them. This CDR3 has 11 residues.

The chain carries TRBV19 and TRBJ1-2; D gene uncertain. Germline V lookup: CDR1 LNHDA, CDR2 SQIVND (reference sequence). The CDR3 runs 14 residues. V shed 6 bases and J shed 8 bases, with 19 bases lying between them. The chain's CDR3 is CASRGDSVAVGYTF. The CDR3 bases are TGTGCCAGTAGGGGCGATTCGGTGGCGGTGGGCTACACCTTC.

V is TRBV5-5 and J is TRBJ1-5; D gene unclear. V dropped 0 bases and J dropped 4 bases, with 5 bases sitting between them. The CDR3 covers 13 residues. Per germline, CDR1 SGHKS and CDR2 YYEKEE (reference sequence). CDR3 in DNA: TGTGCCAGCAGCTTGGATGATAATCAGCCCCAGCATTTT. Its translation: CASSLDDNQPQHF. The full variable domain, completed using reference TRBV5-5 and TRBJ1-5, is DAGVTQSPTHLIKTRGQQVTLRCSPISGHKSVSWYQQVLGQGPQFIFQYYEKEERGRGNFPDRFSARQFPNYSSELNVNALLLGDSALYLCASSLDDNQPQHFGDGTRLSIL.

The J gene is TRBJ1-1, the V gene TRBV28; D gene ambiguous. V was clipped by 1 base and J by 0 bases, with 6 bases between them. CDR1 and CDR2 from the germline V gene are MDHEN and SYDVKM. CDR3 length: 14 residues. The CDR3 sequence: CASSLSEMNTEAFF. The CDR3 DNA is TGTGCCAGCAGTTTATCGGAAATGAACACTGAAGCTTTCTTT.

CDR3 DNA: TGTGCCAGCAGGCCCACCCCGCAGAACACTGAAGCTTTCTTT. Protein sequence: CASRPTPQNTEAFF. V is TRBV28 and J is TRBJ1-1; no reliable D call. This CDR3 has 14 amino acids. Per the germline V gene, CDR1 is MDHEN and CDR2 is SYDVKM. Between the trimmed V and J ends, which lost 6 bases and 1 base, there was a span of 12 bases. The full variable domain, in which reference TRBV28 and TRBJ1-1 provide the parts outside the CDR3, is DVKVTQSSRYLVKRTGEKVFLECVQDMDHENMFWYRQDPGLGLRLIYFSYDVKMKEKGDIPEGYSVSREKKERFSLILESASTNQTSMYLCASRPTPQNTEAFFGQGTRLTVV.

The CDR3 sequence is CASSPSPLGGYGYTF. The DNA of the CDR3 is TGTGCCAGCAGTCCCTCCCCCTTGGGAGGCTATGGCTACACCTTC. This chain uses TRBV6-5 with TRBJ1-2, with D unresolved. Germline CDR1 and CDR2: MNHEY and SVGAGI. This CDR3 has 15 residues. Trimming left V 5 bases short and J 4 bases short, with 17 bases between.

The chain employs TRBV4-1 and TRBJ2-7, with 9 bases that match TRBD2. This CDR3 is 15 amino acids long. V trimming: 1 base; J trimming: 2 bases; junction bases outside the gene matches: 3. Germline V CDR1 and CDR2: MGHRA, YSYEKL. Here the CDR3 reads CASSQALAGTYEQYF. CDR3 nucleotide sequence: TGCGCCAGCAGCCAAGCCCTAGCGGGGACCTACGAGCAGTACTTC.

The chain carries TRBV7-2 and TRBJ1-6, with 8 bases fitting TRBD1. Germline assignment: CDR1 SGHTA and CDR2 FQGNSA. This CDR3 is 16 amino acids long. J was trimmed by 9 bases and V by 1 base; bases with no gene match: 8. For the CDR3, the DNA is TGTGCCAGCAGCTTAGGGCGTCGGGACAGGTCTTCACCCCTCCACTTT. It is translated as CASSLGRRDRSSPLHF.

The chain couples TRBV5-1 to TRBJ1-2, with TRBD1 matching 11 bases. The CDR3 has 15 residues. The J segment lost 3 bases and the V segment lost 4 bases, leaving 5 bases of the junction unmatched. Germline V lookup: CDR1 SGHRS, CDR2 YFSETQ. The CDR3 DNA is TGCGCCAGCAGCAGGGGACAGGGGGGAGACTATGGCTACACCTTC. Protein: CASSRGQGGDYGYTF.

The V and J genes are TRBV25-1 and TRBJ2-1; 9 bases agree with TRBD2. Germline V gives CDR1 MGHDK, CDR2 SYGVNS. J was trimmed by 2 bases and V by 6 bases; bases with no gene match: 2. The CDR3 is 14 amino acids. CDR3 residues: CASRSGGPYNEQFF. The CDR3 DNA sequence: TGTGCCAGCAGAAGCGGGGGGCCCTACAATGAGCAGTTCTTC.

This clone was seen a few times. The chain carries TRBV7-9 and TRBJ1-6; no reliable D call. V was clipped by 5 bases and J by 3 bases, with 8 bases between them. Germline CDR1 SEHNR, CDR2 FQNEAQ (reference sequence). The length of the CDR3 is 14 residues. CDR3 coding DNA: TGTGCCAGCAGCCACCGGGACTATAATTCACCCCTCCACTTT. Encoded protein: CASSHRDYNSPLHF.